Following are 2 T cell receptor beta chains from one sample sequenced in a study of T cell responses to AZD1222 COVID-19 vaccine. Sequencing used immunoSEQ multiplex PCR; TCRdb keeps in-frame clones, though not all of them. This table has around 120,000 clones, approximately 85% appearing once. The source material was peripheral blood, sampled on day 0 of AZD1222 vaccination. The receptor set was obtained from an adult in good health.

V gene TRBV18 combines with J gene TRBJ1-1; D is ambiguous. This CDR3 spans 16 amino acids. Germline-derived CDR1 and CDR2 are KGHSH and LQKENI. The germline V and J ends were trimmed by 2 bases and 0 bases, with 13 bases remaining between them. CDR3 sequence: CASSPYGTGMNTEAFF. The CDR3 DNA follows: TGTGCCAGCTCACCATACGGTACTGGGATGAACACTGAAGCTTTCTTT.

The CDR3 DNA follows: TGTGCCAGCAGCTTAGATCTTGTAACGGGGCGCAACTATGGCTACACCTTC. Amino acid sequence: CASSLDLVTGRNYGYTF. V gene TRBV11-3 combines with J gene TRBJ1-2, with D tentatively TRBD1 (5 bases). The CDR3 contains 17 residues. V dropped 0 bases and J dropped 2 bases, with 16 bases sitting between them. Per germline, CDR1 SGHNT and CDR2 YENEEA.